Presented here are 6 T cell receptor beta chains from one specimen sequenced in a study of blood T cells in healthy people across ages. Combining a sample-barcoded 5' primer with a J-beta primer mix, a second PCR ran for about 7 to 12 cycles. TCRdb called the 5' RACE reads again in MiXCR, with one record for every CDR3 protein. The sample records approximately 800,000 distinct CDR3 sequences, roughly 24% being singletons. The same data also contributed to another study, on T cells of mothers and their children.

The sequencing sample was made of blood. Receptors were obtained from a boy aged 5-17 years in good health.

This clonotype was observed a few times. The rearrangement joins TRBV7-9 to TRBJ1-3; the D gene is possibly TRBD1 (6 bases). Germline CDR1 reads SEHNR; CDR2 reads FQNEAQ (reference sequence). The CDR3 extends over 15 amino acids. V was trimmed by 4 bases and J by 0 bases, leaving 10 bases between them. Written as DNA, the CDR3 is TGTGCCAGCAGCTCGGGACAAATCTCTGGAAACACCATATATTTT. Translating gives CASSSGQISGNTIYF.

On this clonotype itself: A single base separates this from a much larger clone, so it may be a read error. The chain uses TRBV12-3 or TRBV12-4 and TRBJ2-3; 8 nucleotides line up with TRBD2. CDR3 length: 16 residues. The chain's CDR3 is CASRGSGGGRTDMQYF. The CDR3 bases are TGTGCCAGCAGGGGGTCCGGCGGGGGGAGAACAGATATGCAGTATTTT.

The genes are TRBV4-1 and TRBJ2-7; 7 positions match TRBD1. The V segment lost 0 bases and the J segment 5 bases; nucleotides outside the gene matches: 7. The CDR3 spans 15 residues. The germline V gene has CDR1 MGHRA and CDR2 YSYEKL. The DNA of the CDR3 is TGCGCCAGCAGCCAAGAGACAGGGCTCTACGACGAGCAGTACTTC. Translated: CASSQETGLYDEQYF.

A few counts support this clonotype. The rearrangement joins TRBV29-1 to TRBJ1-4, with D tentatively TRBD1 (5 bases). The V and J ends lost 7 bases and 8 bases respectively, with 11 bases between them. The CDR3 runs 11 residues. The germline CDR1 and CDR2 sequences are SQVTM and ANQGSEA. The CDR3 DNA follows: TGCAGCGCCGGGACCAGGGAAAAACTGTTTTTT. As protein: CSAGTREKLFF.

The CDR3 DNA reads TGCAGTGCTAGAGATCCCCAGGGGGTAGCCAAAAACATTCAGTACTTC. Translation: CSARDPQGVAKNIQYF. The chain employs TRBV20-1 and TRBJ2-4; TRBD1 agrees at 7 bases. Germline assignment: CDR1 DFQATT and CDR2 SNEGSKA (reference sequence). This CDR3 is 16 amino acids long. Trimming removed 0 bases from V and 0 bases from J; junction bases left unmatched: 5.

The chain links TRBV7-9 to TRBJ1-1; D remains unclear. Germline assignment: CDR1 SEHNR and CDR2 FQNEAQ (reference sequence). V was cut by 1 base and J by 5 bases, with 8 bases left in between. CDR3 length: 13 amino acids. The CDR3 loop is CASSLVRYTEAFF. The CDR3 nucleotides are TGTGCCAGCAGCTTAGTGAGGTATACTGAAGCTTTCTTT.